This T cell receptor beta chain was obtained from a study of T cell responses to AZD1222 COVID-19 vaccine. Study-level points and caveats: Samples come after the peak T cell response, not at day 14. Females outnumbered males among donors, who were mostly white British; clonal diversity was possibly underestimated. Within unmutated variant regions lay the reported targets of nearly half of spike-specific TCRs.

Sequencing used immunoSEQ multiplex PCR; TCRdb keeps in-frame clones, though not all of them. This sample has 130,000 or so clones, with around 92% found just once. A remark on this clone: Its target is not known.

The sequencing here drew on peripheral blood, taken on day 0 of AZD1222 vaccination. The source of this sequence is an adult in good health.

Here the CDR3 DNA reads TGTGCCAGTAGTATAGAGCCTACTAGTTCCTACGAGCAGTACTTC. This gives the protein CASSIEPTSSYEQYF. The chain is built from TRBV19 and TRBJ2-7, with D tentatively TRBD2 (5 bases). The CDR3 consists of 15 residues. The germline V gene has CDR1 LNHDA and CDR2 SQIVND (reference sequence). V lost 0 bases and J 1 base, leaving 10 bases between the germline ends.